This entry lists 30 T cell receptor beta chains sequenced from one sample in a study of neurological immune-mediated disorders. TCRdb itself ran the 5' RACE reads through MiXCR, one entry per CDR3 protein. The sample lists about 39,000 distinct CDR3 sequences; 6% to 7.5% were seen once. Sequenced sample: CD4+ T cells from blood. The receptors shown here come from a man in his fifties or sixties in good health.

Ten or more counts support this clonotype. The V gene is TRBV6-5, the J gene TRBJ1-4, with 11 bases matching TRBD1. Germline trimming cut 0 bases from V and 5 bases from J; bases unmatched to any gene: 2. Germline V gene sequence: CDR1 MNHEY, CDR2 SVGAGI. There are 16 residues in the CDR3. CDR3 coding DNA: TGTGCCAGCAGTTACTCTTGGGACAGGGGGAATGAAAAACTGTTTTTT. As protein: CASSYSWDRGNEKLFF.

This clonotype was detected many times. This CDR3 is CASSQERVASGQPQHF. CDR3 nucleotide sequence: TGCGCCAGCAGCCAAGAGAGGGTCGCCAGTGGTCAGCCCCAGCATTTT. The chain carries TRBV4-3 and TRBJ1-5; no clear D gene. Germline CDR1 is LGHNA and CDR2 is YSLEER. The CDR3 is made up of 16 amino acids. Trimming shortened V by 0 bases and J by 6 bases, and 15 bases separated the two germline ends.

This clonotype was detected ten times or more. J is TRBJ1-1 and V is TRBV5-4; 8 bases fit TRBD1. The CDR3 is 17 amino acids. The germline CDR1 and CDR2 sequences are SGHNT and YYREEE (reference sequence). With 3 bases clipped from V and 0 bases from J, the junction kept 10 bases outside the gene matches. CDR3 amino acids: CASSSSNRGAMNTEAFF. CDR3 coding DNA: TGTGCCAGCAGCTCCTCCAACAGGGGGGCCATGAACACTGAAGCTTTCTTT. Filled out from reference TRBV5-4 and TRBJ1-1, the complete variable domain reads ETGVTQSPTHLIKTRGQQVTLRCSSQSGHNTVSWYQQALGQGPQFIFQYYREEENGRGNFPPRFSGLQFPNYSSELNVNALELDDSALYLCASSSSNRGAMNTEAFFGQGTRLTVV.

This clonotype was seen at least ten times. This chain links TRBV5-6 with TRBJ2-5; a possible D gene is TRBD2 (6 bases). The V end was cut by 4 bases, the J end by 7 bases, with 17 bases between. The CDR3 spans 14 residues. Looked up from germline, CDR1 is SGHDT and CDR2 is YYEEEE. The CDR3 DNA sequence: TGTGCCAGCAGCATGGGACCGACCGGGGGGACCCAGTACTTC. This translates into CASSMGPTGGTQYF.

This clonotype was found many times. This chain joins TRBV6-1 and TRBJ1-1; tentatively, D is TRBD1 (5 bases). The CDR3 spans 14 residues. Germline CDR1 MNHNS, CDR2 SASEGT. Trimming removed 3 bases from V and 4 bases from J, with 12 bases in between. CDR3 region: CASSDQGGGTEAFF. CDR3 nucleotide sequence: TGTGCCAGCAGTGATCAGGGCGGGGGCACTGAAGCTTTCTTT.

The chain joins TRBV7-9 to TRBJ2-7, with 7 bases that match TRBD1. The CDR3 loop spans 15 amino acids. Looked up from germline, CDR1 is SEHNR and CDR2 is FQNEAQ (reference sequence). The trim removed 1 base at V and 3 bases at J, leaving 6 bases unmatched. CDR3 in DNA: TGTGCCAGCAGCTTAGGGTCTCAGGGGGACTACGAGCAGTACTTC. Translating it yields CASSLGSQGDYEQYF.

This clonotype was found many times. The CDR3 protein is CSASQDSNNSPLHF. The CDR3 DNA reads as TGCAGTGCTAGCCAGGACAGTAATAATTCACCCCTCCACTTT. The chain combines TRBV20-1 with TRBJ1-6; maybe TRBD1 (6 bases). Deletions cut 3 bases from V and 5 bases from J, with 11 bases between. Germline CDR1 and CDR2: DFQATT and SNEGSKA (reference sequence). The CDR3 is 14 amino acids.

This clonotype was seen repeatedly, ten times or more. CDR3 loop: CSAIRGRGNQPQHF. The CDR3 bases are TGCAGTGCTATCAGGGGCCGTGGGAATCAGCCCCAGCATTTT. The genes are TRBV20-1 and TRBJ1-5; D is possibly TRBD1 (6 bases). CDR3 length: 14 residues. V dropped 4 bases and J dropped 4 bases, with 14 bases sitting between them. The V gene's germline CDR1 is DFQATT and CDR2 SNEGSKA (reference sequence).

This clonotype appeared many times. V is TRBV7-3 and J is TRBJ2-6; no clear D. The CDR3 has 14 residues. Germline-derived CDR1 and CDR2 are SGHTA and FQGTGA. V lost 5 bases and J lost 0, with 5 bases in between. The CDR3: CASSLRSGANVLTF. The CDR3, as DNA: TGTGCCAGCAGCCTCCGCTCTGGGGCCAACGTCCTGACTTTC.

The V gene is TRBV5-1, the J gene TRBJ2-3, with D possibly being TRBD2 (5 bases). Trimming took off 0 bases at V and 5 bases at J, with 7 bases between the two ends. The CDR3 runs to 13 residues. Germline V gives CDR1 SGHRS, CDR2 YFSETQ. CDR3 sequence (DNA): TGCGCCAGCAGCTTGGGACGGGAAGATACGCAGTATTTT. As protein: CASSLGREDTQYF.

This clonotype was found a few times. The chain carries TRBV28 and TRBJ2-7; D gene ambiguous. Germline lookup yields CDR1 MDHEN and CDR2 SYDVKM. Trimming took off 5 bases at V and 2 bases at J, with 7 bases between the two ends. The CDR3 runs to 12 residues. CDR3 amino acids: CASSPETYEQYF. CDR3 DNA sequence: TGTGCCAGCAGTCCCGAAACCTACGAGCAGTACTTC. Variable domain in full (rest from reference TRBV28 and TRBJ2-7): DVKVTQSSRYLVKRTGEKVFLECVQDMDHENMFWYRQDPGLGLRLIYFSYDVKMKEKGDIPEGYSVSREKKERFSLILESASTNQTSMYLCASSPETYEQYFGPGTRLTVT.

This clonotype was observed at least ten times. V gene TRBV20-1 combines with J gene TRBJ2-1, with 8 bases identical to TRBD2. There are 15 residues in the CDR3. CDR1 is DFQATT and CDR2 is SNEGSKA in the germline V gene (reference sequence). V lost 5 bases and J lost 3; bases outside the gene matches: 9. Written as DNA, the CDR3 is TGCAGTGCTGGTAGGACTAGCATCGTCTACAATGAGCAGTTCTTC. It yields the protein CSAGRTSIVYNEQFF.

In this sample, this clonotype turned up a few times. This rearrangement joins TRBV5-1 to TRBJ2-7; D is possibly TRBD2 (5 bases). The V end was cut by 3 bases, the J end by 2 bases, with 12 bases between. Germline V gene lookup returns CDR1 SGHRS and CDR2 YFSETQ. This CDR3 comprises 14 residues. The CDR3 loop reads CASSSPDGTYEQYF. For the CDR3, the DNA is TGCGCCAGCAGCTCACCGGACGGGACCTACGAGCAGTACTTC.

This clonotype has a count of ten or more. This chain connects TRBV24-1 to TRBJ2-3; tentative D call: TRBD2 (6 bases). The CDR3 runs to 16 residues. The germline CDR1 and CDR2 sequences are KGHDR and SFDVKD. V was clipped by 1 base and J by 2 bases, with 12 bases between them. The chain's CDR3 is CATSDLTGDATDTQYF. The CDR3 coding sequence is TGTGCCACCAGTGATTTAACGGGGGACGCCACAGATACGCAGTATTTT.

There are many counts of this clonotype. The rearrangement joins TRBV5-1 to TRBJ2-7, with 7 nucleotides matching TRBD2. This CDR3 has 15 residues. J lost 0 bases, V lost 1 base, and 4 bases had no gene match. Germline lookup yields CDR1 SGHRS and CDR2 YFSETQ. The CDR3: CASSLTSDHSYEQYF. The CDR3 coding sequence is TGCGCCAGCAGCTTGACTAGCGACCACTCCTACGAGCAGTACTTC.

The J gene is TRBJ1-4, the V gene TRBV20-1, with D maybe TRBD1 (6 bases). The germline V and J ends were trimmed by 5 bases and 0 bases, with 13 bases remaining between them. Germline V gene lookup returns CDR1 DFQATT and CDR2 SNEGSKA (reference sequence). This CDR3 has 15 residues. The CDR3 coding sequence is TGCAGTGCTCAGGGGTCGACTGCAACTAATGAAAAACTGTTTTTT. Translated, it gives CSAQGSTATNEKLFF.

This clonotype was counted between two and nine times. The junction shows a germline mismatch at one end, possibly a read error. The chain links TRBV5-5 to TRBJ1-2; the D is unclear. Germline lookup yields CDR1 SGHKS and CDR2 YYEKEE (reference sequence). The CDR3 is 14 residues long. CDR3 region: CASSMEQANYGYTF. The CDR3, as DNA: TGTGCCAGCAGCATGGAGCAAGCTAACTATGGTTACACCTTC.

This clonotype has a count of ten or more. This sequence joins TRBV28 and TRBJ2-6, with 9 bases matching TRBD2. V was pared by 5 bases and J by 1 base, with 12 bases of the junction left unmatched. The germline CDR1 and CDR2 sequences are MDHEN and SYDVKM. The CDR3 totals 19 residues. DNA for the CDR3: TGTGCCAGCAGTCGCGCCGGGACTAGCCGCCCTTCTGGGGCCAACGTCCTGACTTTC. It translates to CASSRAGTSRPSGANVLTF.

This clonotype has a count of ten or more. V usage is TRBV6-5 and J usage is TRBJ1-2, with unresolved D. From germline, CDR1 is MNHEY and CDR2 SVGAGI. Trimming took off 5 bases at V and 2 bases at J, with 9 bases between the two ends. The CDR3 loop spans 13 amino acids. Here the CDR3 reads CASSPYRNYGYTF. The CDR3 DNA follows: TGTGCCAGCAGTCCCTACAGAAACTATGGCTACACCTTC.

This clonotype occurred many times. The J gene is TRBJ1-2, the V gene TRBV4-3; possibly TRBD1 for D (6 bases). The CDR3 is 16 amino acids. V was clipped by 0 bases and J by 4 bases, with 15 bases between them. Germline CDR1 and CDR2: LGHNA and YSLEER. CDR3: CASSQDLGGAGYGYTF. The CDR3 DNA sequence: TGCGCCAGCAGCCAAGATCTCGGGGGCGCGGGCTATGGCTACACCTTC.

This clonotype occurred many times. V gene TRBV20-1 combines with J gene TRBJ1-1; no reliable D call. This CDR3 is built from 12 residues. Germline CDR1 DFQATT, CDR2 SNEGSKA (reference sequence). V lost 5 bases and J 4 bases, leaving 11 bases between the germline ends. In DNA form, the CDR3 reads TGCAGTGCTCCGGACTGGGGCACTGAAGCTTTCTTT. Translated, it gives CSAPDWGTEAFF.

This clonotype appeared many times. The chain links TRBV18 to TRBJ2-2; 7 bases map to TRBD2. Germline assignment: CDR1 KGHSH and CDR2 LQKENI. V was pared by 2 bases and J by 0 bases, with 0 bases of the junction left unmatched. The CDR3 has 15 residues. DNA for the CDR3: TGTGCCAGCTCACCAGGGACTACGAACACCGGGGAGCTGTTTTTT. This codes for CASSPGTTNTGELFF.

This clonotype was detected many times. V and J are TRBV3-1 and TRBJ2-7, with TRBD1 as a possible D gene (5 bases). V dropped 2 bases and J dropped 9 bases, with 8 bases sitting between them. The CDR3 covers 11 residues. Germline-derived CDR1 and CDR2 are LGHDT and YNNKEL (reference sequence). Here the CDR3 reads CASSQRQTQYF. Written as DNA, the CDR3 is TGTGCCAGCAGCCAACGACAGACGCAGTACTTC.

This clonotype appeared many times. The chain uses TRBV7-9 and TRBJ2-7; 8 nucleotides line up with TRBD1. This CDR3 spans 14 amino acids. The germline V gene has CDR1 SEHNR and CDR2 FQNEAQ (reference sequence). V lost 4 bases, J lost 0 bases, and 2 bases stayed unmatched. In DNA, the CDR3 is TGTGCCAGCAGCTCAGGACAGGGCTCCTACGAGCAGTACTTC. This gives the protein CASSSGQGSYEQYF.

There are many counts of this clonotype. This chain's CDR3 is CASSPGQEYNEQFF. DNA of the CDR3: TGCGCCAGCAGCCCGGGACAGGAGTACAATGAGCAGTTCTTC. This chain connects TRBV5-1 to TRBJ2-1; 8 bases are a match to TRBD1. Germline values: CDR1 SGHRS, CDR2 YFSETQ. The length of the CDR3 is 14 residues. J was trimmed by 4 bases and V by 4 bases; bases with no gene match: 4.

This clonotype was seen repeatedly, ten times or more. This chain uses TRBV11-1 with TRBJ2-3; D is tentatively TRBD1 or TRBD2 (5 bases each). The CDR3 contains 18 residues. Trimming shortened V by 5 bases and J by 0 bases, and 21 bases separated the two germline ends. Germline assignment: CDR1 SGHAT and CDR2 FQDESV (reference sequence). CDR3 sequence: CASSLYVRGPKSTDTQYF. The CDR3 DNA sequence: TGTGCCAGCAGCCTATACGTCCGGGGACCTAAGAGCACAGATACGCAGTATTTT.

This clonotype appeared many times. The chain is built from TRBV7-2 and TRBJ1-5, with D tentatively TRBD1 (6 bases). CDR3 length: 14 amino acids. The V end lost 2 bases, the J end lost 2 bases, and 7 bases lay between the germline ends. Germline V gene lookup returns CDR1 SGHTA and CDR2 FQGNSA. In DNA form, the CDR3 reads TGTGCCAGCAGCTTATACAGGGGCAATCAGCCCCAGCATTTT. The encoded protein is CASSLYRGNQPQHF. Together with reference TRBV7-2 and TRBJ1-5, the CDR3 gives the full variable domain: GAGVSQSPSNKVTEKGKDVELRCDPISGHTALYWYRQSLGQGLEFLIYFQGNSAPDKSGLPSDRFSAERTGGSVSTLTIQRTQQEDSAVYLCASSLYRGNQPQHFGDGTRLSIL.

This clonotype was recorded many times. The chain combines TRBV27 with TRBJ1-1; weak D call: TRBD1 (5 bases). CDR1 and CDR2 (germline): MNHEY, SMNVEV (reference sequence). There are 16 residues in the CDR3. The V gene lost 7 bases and the J gene lost 5 bases, with 23 bases spanning the gap. Written as DNA, the CDR3 is TGTGCCAGCACTCCCCAACGGGGGGGGGTAGGTACTGAAGCTTTCTTT. Amino acids: CASTPQRGGVGTEAFF.

The chain recombines TRBV7-6 with TRBJ2-3; TRBD1 matches 8 bases. The V gene end was trimmed by 2 bases and the J gene end by 4 bases; junction bases not matched to a gene: 5. The germline V gene has CDR1 SGHVS and CDR2 FNYEAQ. The CDR3 loop spans 15 amino acids. CDR3 loop: CASSLRQGAADTQYF. CDR3 coding DNA: TGTGCCAGCAGCTTAAGGCAGGGGGCAGCAGATACGCAGTATTTT.

This clonotype was observed a few times. This chain joins TRBV19 and TRBJ1-5; 7 bases line up with TRBD1. Germline V lookup: CDR1 LNHDA, CDR2 SQIVND (reference sequence). Germline trimming cut 3 bases from V and 4 bases from J; bases unmatched to any gene: 6. This CDR3 has 15 amino acids. This CDR3 reads CASSIRQGGNQPQHF. The CDR3 nucleotides are TGTGCCAGTAGTATCCGACAGGGAGGTAATCAGCCCCAGCATTTT.